The next 15 T cell receptor beta chains were all read from a single sample in a study of T-cell reconstitution after alpha-beta-depleted transplantation in children. The TCRbeta library incorporated unique molecular identifiers. TCRdb re-called the PCR reads with MiXCR, one entry per CDR3 protein. The data hold 300,000 or so distinct CDR3 sequences, with around 25% observed a single time. The sample in question was PBMCs, mostly from graft donor cells, obtained 180 days after TCRalphabeta/CD19-depleted stem cell transplant. These receptors all come from a male patient under 18 who had a stem cell transplant for acute lymphoblastic leukemia, so the T cells may come from the graft donor.

CDR3 in DNA: TGTGCCAGCAGCCCCCGTAGTAGCGGGACCACCTACAATGAGCAGTTCTTC. Its translation is CASSPRSSGTTYNEQFF. The rearrangement links TRBV11-1 to TRBJ2-1; the match to TRBD2 covers 8 bases. V was clipped by 5 bases and J by 2 bases; unmatched bases: 11. This CDR3 is 17 amino acids long. Germline loops: CDR1 SGHAT, CDR2 FQDESV (reference sequence).

This clonotype was seen a handful of times. This chain connects TRBV7-3 to TRBJ2-1; D ambiguous. Germline V CDR1 and CDR2: SGHTA, FQGTGA. The CDR3 length is 12 residues. Trimming removed 4 bases from V and 5 bases from J, with 6 bases in between. CDR3 DNA: TGTGCCAGCAGCTCGACTGACAATGAGCAGTTCTTC. Translation: CASSSTDNEQFF.

This clonotype was seen only once. The V call is TRBV7-2, the J call TRBJ2-1; a weak D match, TRBD1 (6 bases). V was shortened by 6 bases and J by 0 bases, with 15 bases between the two germline ends. The germline V gene has CDR1 SGHTA and CDR2 FQGNSA. This CDR3 comprises 16 residues. The CDR3 coding sequence is TGTGCCAGCAGGCCCCGGGACAAATTCTCCTACAATGAGCAGTTCTTC. Its translation is CASRPRDKFSYNEQFF.

This clonotype was detected a few times. This chain uses TRBV3-1 with TRBJ2-4, with 12 positions matching TRBD1. Trimming removed 6 bases from V and 4 bases from J; junction bases left unmatched: 13. The CDR3 consists of 18 residues. Germline loops: CDR1 LGHDT, CDR2 YNNKEL (reference sequence). The CDR3 here is CASSFRDRGRGVKNIQYF. The CDR3 DNA sequence: TGTGCCAGCAGTTTCCGGGACAGGGGGCGCGGGGTAAAAAACATTCAGTACTTC.

This clonotype has a count of ten or more. The V gene is TRBV12-3 or TRBV12-4, the J gene TRBJ2-1, with unresolved D. This CDR3 is 10 amino acids long. The V end was cut by 2 bases, the J end by 7 bases, with 0 bases between. CDR3 residues: CASSLNEQFF. In DNA form, the CDR3 reads TGTGCCAGCAGTTTAAATGAGCAGTTCTTC.

The sample holds a few counts of this clonotype. The chain combines TRBV11-2 with TRBJ1-2; tentatively, D is TRBD1 (5 bases). The CDR3 is made up of 12 amino acids. Germline V gene data show CDR1 as SGHAT and CDR2 as FQNNGV. V was pared by 4 bases and J by 8 bases, with 11 bases between. CDR3 DNA: TGTGCCAGCAGCTACTGGGACGGCGGCTACACCTTC. Translating gives CASSYWDGGYTF.

The CDR3: CASSRPRAGYNEQFF. Here the CDR3 DNA reads TGTGCCAGCAGCCGCCCCCGAGCGGGTTACAATGAGCAGTTCTTC. The chain employs TRBV7-9 and TRBJ2-1; TRBD2 is a possible D gene (6 bases). The CDR3 is 15 amino acids. Germline CDR1 is SEHNR and CDR2 is FQNEAQ (reference sequence). Deletions cut 5 bases from V and 4 bases from J, with 15 bases between. The complete variable domain, with remaining parts taken from reference TRBV7-9 and TRBJ2-1, reads DTGVSQNPRHKITKRGQNVTFRCDPISEHNRLYWYRQTLGQGPEFLTYFQNEAQLEKSRLLSDRFSAERPKGSFSTLEIQRTEQGDSAMYLCASSRPRAGYNEQFFGPGTRLTVL.

This clonotype was seen more than once but under ten times. This sequence joins TRBV2 and TRBJ2-2; TRBD2 agrees at 10 bases. Germline V gives CDR1 SNHLY, CDR2 FYNNEI. This CDR3 is 14 amino acids long. J gave up 3 bases and V 6 bases, and 1 base lay outside the gene matches. CDR3 bases: TGTGCCAGCAGGACTAGCGGGTACACCGGGGAGCTGTTTTTT. It codes for CASRTSGYTGELFF.

The chain recombines TRBV12-3 or TRBV12-4 with TRBJ2-1; 9 nucleotides match TRBD2. The CDR3 runs to 16 residues. V lost 6 bases and J lost 8; bases outside the gene matches: 14. CDR3 region: CASRTSGTSLIYEQFF. In DNA, the CDR3 is TGTGCCAGCAGAACTTCCGGGACTAGCTTAATTTATGAGCAGTTCTTC.

The V call is TRBV4-1, the J call TRBJ2-7, with a tentative D call TRBD1 (5 bases). Per germline, CDR1 MGHRA and CDR2 YSYEKL. Trimming pared 3 bases from V and 3 bases from J, leaving 12 bases between. There are 14 residues in the CDR3. The CDR3: CASSQIEDSYEQYF. The CDR3 DNA follows: TGCGCCAGCAGCCAGATCGAAGACAGCTACGAGCAGTACTTC.

The chain carries TRBV7-2 and TRBJ1-2; 8 positions match TRBD1. This CDR3 is 18 amino acids long. The V and J ends lost 0 bases and 5 bases, in that order; junction bases with no gene match: 14. Germline V gene lookup returns CDR1 SGHTA and CDR2 FQGNSA. CDR3 sequence: CASSLAGTGTGSFYGYTF. Here the CDR3 DNA reads TGTGCCAGCAGCTTAGCGGGGACCGGGACAGGATCATTTTATGGCTACACCTTC.

The V and J genes are TRBV2 and TRBJ2-1, with 7 bases fitting TRBD2. This CDR3 has 15 residues. Trimming cost V 3 bases and J 1 base; bases outside gene matches: 3. The germline V gene has CDR1 SNHLY and CDR2 FYNNEI. The CDR3 reads CASSDWGGSYNEQFF. For the CDR3, the DNA is TGTGCCAGCAGTGACTGGGGGGGTTCCTACAATGAGCAGTTCTTC.

The chain recombines TRBV28 with TRBJ2-7; D is undetermined. The CDR3 has 12 amino acids. Germline values: CDR1 MDHEN, CDR2 SYDVKM. The V end was cut by 8 bases, the J end by 2 bases, with 10 bases between. Here the CDR3 reads CASGRTAYEQYF. CDR3 nucleotide sequence: TGTGCCAGCGGACGGACGGCCTACGAGCAGTACTTC. Filled out from reference TRBV28 and TRBJ2-7, the complete variable domain reads DVKVTQSSRYLVKRTGEKVFLECVQDMDHENMFWYRQDPGLGLRLIYFSYDVKMKEKGDIPEGYSVSREKKERFSLILESASTNQTSMYLCASGRTAYEQYFGPGTRLTVT.

The chain is built from TRBV5-5 and TRBJ1-2; 7 bases fit TRBD1. The CDR3 totals 15 residues. The V and J ends lost 1 base and 11 bases, in that order; junction bases with no gene match: 14. The germline V gene has CDR1 SGHKS and CDR2 YYEKEE (reference sequence). Here the CDR3 DNA reads TGTGCCAGCAGCTTGTCCGGGACAGACGCGTTCCGGTACACCTTC. It translates to CASSLSGTDAFRYTF.

The sample holds a few counts of this clonotype. V gene TRBV7-9 combines with J gene TRBJ2-2, with 9 bases matching TRBD1. This CDR3 comprises 16 residues. Unmatched junction bases numbered 6, after V lost 4 bases and J lost 3 bases. Looked up from germline, CDR1 is SEHNR and CDR2 is FQNEAQ (reference sequence). The CDR3 DNA sequence: TGTGCCAGCAGCTCGCCTTGGACAGGGGACACCGGGGAGCTGTTTTTT. Amino acid sequence: CASSSPWTGDTGELFF.